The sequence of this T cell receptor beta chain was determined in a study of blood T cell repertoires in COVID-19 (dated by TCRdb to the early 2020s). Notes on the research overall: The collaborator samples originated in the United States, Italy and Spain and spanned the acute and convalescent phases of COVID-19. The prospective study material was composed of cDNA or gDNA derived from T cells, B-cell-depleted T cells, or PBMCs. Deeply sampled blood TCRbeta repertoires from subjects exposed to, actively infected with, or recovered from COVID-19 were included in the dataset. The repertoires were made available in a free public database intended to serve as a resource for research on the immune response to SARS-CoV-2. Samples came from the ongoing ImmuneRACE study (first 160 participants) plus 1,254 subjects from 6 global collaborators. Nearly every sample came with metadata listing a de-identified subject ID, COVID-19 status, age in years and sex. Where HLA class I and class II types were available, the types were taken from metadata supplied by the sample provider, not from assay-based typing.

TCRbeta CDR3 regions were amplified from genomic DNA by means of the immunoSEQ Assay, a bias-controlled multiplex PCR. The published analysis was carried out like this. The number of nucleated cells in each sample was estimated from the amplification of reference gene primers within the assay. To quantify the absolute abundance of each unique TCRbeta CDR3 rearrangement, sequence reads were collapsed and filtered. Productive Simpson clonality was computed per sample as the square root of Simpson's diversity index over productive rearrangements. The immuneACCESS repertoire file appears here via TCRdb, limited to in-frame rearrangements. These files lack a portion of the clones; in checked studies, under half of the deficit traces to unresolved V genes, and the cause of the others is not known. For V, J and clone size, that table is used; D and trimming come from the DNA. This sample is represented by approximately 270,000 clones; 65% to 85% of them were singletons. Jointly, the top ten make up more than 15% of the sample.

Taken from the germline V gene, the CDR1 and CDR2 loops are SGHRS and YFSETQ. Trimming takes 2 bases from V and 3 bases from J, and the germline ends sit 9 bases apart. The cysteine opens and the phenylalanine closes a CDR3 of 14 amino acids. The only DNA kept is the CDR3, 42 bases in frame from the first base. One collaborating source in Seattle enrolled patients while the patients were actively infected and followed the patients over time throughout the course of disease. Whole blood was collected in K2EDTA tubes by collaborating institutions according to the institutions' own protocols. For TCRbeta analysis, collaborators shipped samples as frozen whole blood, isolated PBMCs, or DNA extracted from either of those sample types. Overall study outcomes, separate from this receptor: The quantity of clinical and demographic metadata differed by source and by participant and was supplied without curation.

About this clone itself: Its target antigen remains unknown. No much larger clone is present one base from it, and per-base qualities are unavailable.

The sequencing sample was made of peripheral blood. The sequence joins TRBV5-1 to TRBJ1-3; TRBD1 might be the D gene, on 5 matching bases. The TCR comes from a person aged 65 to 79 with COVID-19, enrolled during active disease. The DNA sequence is TGCGCCAGCAGCTTACCGGGGGTTGGAAACACCATATATTTT. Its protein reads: CASSLPGVGNTIYF.